This TCR beta chain was recorded in a study of blood T cell repertoires in COVID-19. Study overall: There were acute and convalescent COVID-19 samples, and they came from the United States, Italy and Spain.

Source study methods: Estimates of nucleated cell counts were drawn from the amplification of reference gene primers. Method: immunoSEQ multiplex PCR; TCRdb's copy keeps in-frame clones and lacks some. D and trimming were read from the DNA, whereas the V and J calls and clone size are those reported in that table. The table includes about 6,000 clones, approximately 84% detected once. From germline, CDR1 is KGHSH and CDR2 LQKENI. The CDR3 is made up of 11 amino acids. V was clipped by 5 bases and J by 13 bases, with 9 bases between them. The chain is built from TRBV18 and TRBJ1-6, with D perhaps TRBD1 (6 bases). The sequencing sample was made of peripheral blood. The clonotype originates from a human donor in a cohort sampled during active COVID-19. The CDR3 coding sequence is TGTGCCAGCTCAACAGGGTGGCCCCTCCACTTT. This encodes CASSTGWPLHF.